The 18 T cell receptor beta chains below all came from one sample that was sequenced in a study of blood T cell repertoires in COVID-19. This table comes from immunoSEQ multiplex PCR, and its TCRdb copy is limited to in-frame clones, with some not included. Of roughly 210,000 clones in the sample, around 87% were seen once. Input material: PBMCs or T cells enriched from blood (not recorded which). The receptor source for this set is a man younger than 40 in a cohort exposed to, infected with or recovered from COVID-19 (not recorded which).

The chain combines TRBV9 with TRBJ2-7; TRBD2 is a possible D gene (6 bases). The CDR3 has 14 residues. Germline V gives CDR1 SGDLS, CDR2 YYNGEE. V gave up 0 bases and J gave up 0 bases, with 7 bases separating them. The CDR3 loop reads CASSVAGASYEQYF. The CDR3 DNA reads as TGTGCCAGCAGCGTAGCGGGAGCCTCCTACGAGCAGTACTTC.

The chain recombines TRBV24-1 with TRBJ2-1; 8 nucleotides line up with TRBD1. The V segment lost 4 bases and the J segment 4 bases; nucleotides outside the gene matches: 8. The CDR3 has 16 amino acids. Germline V gene lookup returns CDR1 KGHDR and CDR2 SFDVKD. The CDR3 spells CATSDRTGKEYNEQFF. Here the CDR3 DNA reads TGTGCCACCAGTGACAGGACAGGGAAGGAGTACAATGAGCAGTTCTTC.

This chain connects TRBV29-1 to TRBJ2-3, with 8 bases aligning to TRBD1. The junction had 18 bases not matched to a gene; V was cut back by 1 base and J by 0 bases. There are 20 residues in the CDR3. Germline loops: CDR1 SQVTM, CDR2 ANQGSEA. CDR3 nucleotide sequence: TGCAGCGTTGAAGGTGTAGGCAGGGGGCGTAAAGACCCTAGCACAGATACGCAGTATTTT. This encodes CSVEGVGRGRKDPSTDTQYF.

This clone appeared a single time. The chain is built from TRBV9 and TRBJ2-1, with 11 bases fitting TRBD2. With 3 bases clipped from V and 11 bases from J, the junction kept 13 bases outside the gene matches. Germline V lookup: CDR1 SGDLS, CDR2 YYNGEE. The CDR3 spans 16 residues. CDR3 nucleotides: TGTGCCAGCAGCGCGCCGCTAGCGGGAGGAGTAGCACAGCAGTTCTTC. Translating it yields CASSAPLAGGVAQQFF.

J is TRBJ2-2 and V is TRBV29-1, with D maybe TRBD2 (7 bases). The V end was cut by 4 bases, the J end by 0 bases, with 9 bases between. CDR1 is SQVTM and CDR2 is ANQGSEA in the germline V gene. There are 14 residues in the CDR3. CDR3 DNA: TGCAGCGTTGGGGGGGGCTCGAACACCGGGGAGCTGTTTTTT. This codes for CSVGGGSNTGELFF.

The genes are TRBV29-1 and TRBJ1-1; 11 bases are a match to TRBD1. The germline V gene encodes CDR1 SQVTM and CDR2 ANQGSEA. This CDR3 has 12 amino acids. The V gene end was trimmed by 6 bases and the J gene end by 11 bases; junction bases not matched to a gene: 8. CDR3: CSVNGQGASAFF. In DNA, the CDR3 is TGCAGCGTCAACGGACAGGGGGCTTCCGCTTTCTTT. Full variable domain (outside the CDR3, taken from reference TRBV29-1 and TRBJ1-1): SAVISQKPSRDICQRGTSLTIQCQVDSQVTMMFWYRQQPGQSLTLIATANQGSEATYESGFVIDKFPISRPNLTFSTLTVSNMSPEDSSIYLCSVNGQGASAFFGQGTRLTVV.

This chain links TRBV24-1 with TRBJ2-3, with 8 bases that match TRBD1. Germline loops: CDR1 KGHDR, CDR2 SFDVKD. V was pared by 0 bases and J by 1 base, with 2 bases of the junction left unmatched. This CDR3 region has 16 residues. This chain's CDR3 is CATSDLWGQGTDTQYF. CDR3 bases: TGTGCCACCAGTGATTTGTGGGGACAGGGCACAGATACGCAGTATTTT.

This clone was seen more than once but under ten times. The rearrangement links TRBV6-5 to TRBJ2-2, with D perhaps TRBD2 (5 bases). Trimming pared 5 bases from V and 11 bases from J, leaving 12 bases between. Germline V gene sequence: CDR1 MNHEY, CDR2 SVGAGI. CDR3 length: 12 amino acids. The CDR3 bases are TGTGCCAGCAGTCGGCCTCTAGCCGAGCTGTTTTTT. Translated: CASSRPLAELFF.

The chain recombines TRBV19 with TRBJ1-2; D might be TRBD1 (6 bases). The length of the CDR3 is 16 residues. V was trimmed by 6 bases and J by 4 bases, leaving 21 bases between them. Looked up from germline, CDR1 is LNHDA and CDR2 is SQIVND (reference sequence). CDR3 bases: TGTGCCAGTAGCGAGCCCGGACAGTCCCCTAGCTATGGCTACACCTTC. It yields the protein CASSEPGQSPSYGYTF.

The chain has TRBV28 and TRBJ1-1; TRBD1 aligns across 8 bases. CDR1 MDHEN and CDR2 SYDVKM come from the germline V gene. This CDR3 region has 14 residues. V was pared by 3 bases and J by 8 bases, with 8 bases of the junction left unmatched. The CDR3 sequence is CASSLVGTGGEAFF. In nucleotides, the CDR3 is TGTGCCAGCAGTTTGGTTGGGACAGGAGGCGAAGCTTTCTTT.

This chain joins TRBV28 and TRBJ1-2, with 7 bases aligning to TRBD1. The length of the CDR3 is 15 residues. Germline assignment: CDR1 MDHEN and CDR2 SYDVKM. Trimming took 4 bases from V and 4 from J; bases not matched to a gene: 9. Written as DNA, the CDR3 is TGTGCCAGCAGTTCCACAGGGGTGAGACTCTATGGCTACACCTTC. This gives the protein CASSSTGVRLYGYTF.

The V and J genes are TRBV24-1 and TRBJ2-1; TRBD2 matches at 7 bases. With 12 bases clipped from V and 5 bases from J, the junction kept 12 bases outside the gene matches. The CDR3 length is 14 residues. Germline V CDR1 and CDR2: KGHDR, SFDVKD. CDR3 nucleotides: TGTGCCGCCCAGGGAGGGGACTACGACAATGAGCAGTTCTTC. It encodes CAAQGGDYDNEQFF.

This chain links TRBV12-3 or TRBV12-4 with TRBJ1-5; D not resolved. The CDR3 length is 13 residues. V was cut by 7 bases and J by 4 bases, with 11 bases left in between. The CDR3 bases are TGTGCCAGCAAACCGCGGGGAAATCAGCCCCAGCATTTT. This sequence encodes CASKPRGNQPQHF.

V usage is TRBV7-3 and J usage is TRBJ2-3; 12 positions match TRBD2. The CDR3 has 16 amino acids. Unmatched junction bases numbered 4, after V lost 4 bases and J lost 2 bases. Germline V gives CDR1 SGHTA, CDR2 FQGTGA. The CDR3 DNA sequence: TGTGCCAGCAGCTCTGGACTAGCGGGGCACACAGATACGCAGTATTTT. It encodes CASSSGLAGHTDTQYF.

The genes are TRBV11-2 and TRBJ2-1; TRBD2 aligns across 7 bases. V gave up 1 base and J gave up 5 bases; unmatched junction bases: 5. This CDR3 comprises 15 residues. CDR1 is SGHAT, CDR2 FQNNGV, per germline. The CDR3 reads CASSLVGLVNNEQFF. The CDR3 DNA follows: TGTGCCAGCAGCTTAGTTGGACTAGTAAACAATGAGCAGTTCTTC.

The V and J genes are TRBV28 and TRBJ2-6, with 7 bases matching TRBD1. The CDR3 has 16 residues. J lost 2 bases, V lost 3 bases, and 4 bases had no gene match. CDR1 and CDR2 from the germline V gene are MDHEN and SYDVKM. CDR3 DNA: TGTGCCAGCAGTTTTACAGGGGCGACTGGGGCCAACGTCCTGACTTTC. This encodes CASSFTGATGANVLTF.

The chain combines TRBV19 with TRBJ1-5; 10 bases align to TRBD1. With V trimmed by 6 bases and J by 6 bases, 5 bases remained unmatched. The CDR3 runs 14 residues. From germline, CDR1 is LNHDA and CDR2 SQIVND (reference sequence). This CDR3 is CASSRDRGSQPQHF. The CDR3 region has the DNA TGTGCCAGTAGCCGGGACAGGGGTTCTCAGCCCCAGCATTTT.

This clone was seen a few times. The genes are TRBV18 and TRBJ1-5; D not certain. The CDR3 contains 14 residues. Trimming took 0 bases from V and 0 from J, leaving 3 bases between them. Germline V CDR1 and CDR2: KGHSH, LQKENI. CDR3 bases: TGTGCCAGCTCACCACCCCTTAGCAATCAGCCCCAGCATTTT. Translating gives CASSPPLSNQPQHF. The full variable domain, its missing parts supplied by reference TRBV18 and TRBJ1-5, is NAGVMQNPRHLVRRRGQEARLRCSPMKGHSHVYWYRQLPEEGLKFMVYLQKENIIDESGMPKERFSAEFPKEGPSILRIQQVVRGDSAAYFCASSPPLSNQPQHFGDGTRLSIL.